What follows describes a single T cell receptor (beta chain). As yet, its antigen is unknown. The record originates from a study of radiation and T cells in renal cell carcinoma. The overall study: Nephrectomy followed 15 Gy stereotactic body radiation by 4 weeks. Study-level results: Pretreatment tumor biopsies were lacking, so baseline clonotypes are unknown.

The time point is: baseline pretreatment blood. Treatment indicated: 15 Gy SBRT to primary tumor, nephrectomy 4 weeks later. Serial blood draws occurred at baseline and 2 and 4 weeks post-SBRT. This renal cell carcinoma was of the clear cell type. The repertoire was sequenced with immunoSEQ multiplex PCR; TCRdb's copy has only in-frame clones and lacks some. The sample has 130,000 to 150,000 clones; approximately 90% are singletons. Trimming removed 2 bases at V and 0 bases at J, with 8 bases between. The CDR3 totals 14 residues. The V gene's germline CDR1 is SGHRS and CDR2 YFSETQ. The chain employs TRBV5-1 and TRBJ2-5; the D is unclear. The sample here was blood, taken from a patient whose treatment included radiotherapy and nephrectomy. The TCR was taken from a woman aged 50 to 65 with renal cell carcinoma. Here the CDR3 DNA reads TGCGCCAGCAGCTTTGGGCAGCACCAAGAGACCCAGTACTTC. Translation gives CASSFGQHQETQYF.